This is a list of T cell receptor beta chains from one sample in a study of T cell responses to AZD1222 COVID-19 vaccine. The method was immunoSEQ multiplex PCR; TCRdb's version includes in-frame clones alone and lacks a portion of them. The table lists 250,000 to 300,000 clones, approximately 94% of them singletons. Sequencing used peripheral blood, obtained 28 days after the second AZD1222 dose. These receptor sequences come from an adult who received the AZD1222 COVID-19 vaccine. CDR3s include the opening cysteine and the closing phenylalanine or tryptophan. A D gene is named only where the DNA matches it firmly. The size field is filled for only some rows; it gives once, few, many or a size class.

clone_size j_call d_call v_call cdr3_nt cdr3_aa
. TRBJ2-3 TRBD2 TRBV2 TGTGCCAGCAGCCCAAGCCCCCTAGCGGGGCTCACAGATACGCAGTATTTT CASSPSPLAGLTDTQYF
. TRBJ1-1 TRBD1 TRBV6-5 TGTGCCAGCAGACCCGGGACAGGGAACACTGAAGCTTTCTTT CASRPGTGNTEAFF
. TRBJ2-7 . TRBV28 TGTGCCAGCAGTGTCAACCTCGGGCAGTACTTC CASSVNLGQYF
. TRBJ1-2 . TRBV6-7 TGTGCCAGCAGTATCGAGGAATATGGCTACACCTTC CASSIEEYGYTF
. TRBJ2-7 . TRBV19 TGTGCCAGTAGTGCCGCCTGGGCGGAAGCCTACGAGCAGTACTTC CASSAAWAEAYEQYF
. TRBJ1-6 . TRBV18 TGTGCCAGCTCACCCGGGTCGTGGGATAATTCACCCCTCCACTTT CASSPGSWDNSPLHF
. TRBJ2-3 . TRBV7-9 TGTGCCAGCGCAGCTCGGGGAAGAAGCACAGATACGCAGTATTTT CASAARGRSTDTQYF
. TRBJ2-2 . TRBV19 TGTGCCAGTAGGGGCCAGGGATTCACCGGGGAGCTGTTTTTT CASRGQGFTGELFF
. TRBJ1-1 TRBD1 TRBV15 TGTGCCACCAGCAGAGACATACAGGGGAAGAGAAACACTGAAGCTTTCTTT CATSRDIQGKRNTEAFF
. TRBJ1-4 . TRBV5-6 TGTGCCAGCAGCCACGGAGGGGTTGGCGAAAAACTGTTTTTT CASSHGGVGEKLFF
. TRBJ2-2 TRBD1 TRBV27 TGTGCCAGCAGTTTATGGGGGGAGGCAGGGGGCGCCCCGAACACCGGGGAGCTGTTTTTT CASSLWGEAGGAPNTGELFF
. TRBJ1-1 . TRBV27 TGTGCCAGCAGTCCCTCCTTAGGCGACTGGGACACTGAAGCTTTCTTT CASSPSLGDWDTEAFF
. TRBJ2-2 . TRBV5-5 TGTGCCAGCAGCTTGTCGGCACTGAACACCGGGGAGCTGTTTTTT CASSLSALNTGELFF
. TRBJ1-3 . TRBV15 TGTGCCACCAGCAGAGATTACAGGGCGGGAAACACCATATATTTT CATSRDYRAGNTIYF
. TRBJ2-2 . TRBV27 TGTGCCAGCAGTTTTCGGCAGAACACCGGGGAGCTGTTTTTT CASSFRQNTGELFF
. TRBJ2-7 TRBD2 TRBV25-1 TGTGCCAGCAGTGAAACAGCGGGAGGGCCGGGTGAGCAGTACTTC CASSETAGGPGEQYF
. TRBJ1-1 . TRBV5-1 TGCGCCAGCAGCTCCAGGACGGGGGGAACTGAAGCTTTCTTT CASSSRTGGTEAFF
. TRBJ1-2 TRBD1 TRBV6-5 TGTGCCAGCAGTTACTCCCGACAGGGAAACTATGGCTACACCTTC CASSYSRQGNYGYTF
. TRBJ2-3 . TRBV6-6 TGTGCCAGCAGTTCCAAGGGACTCCGCACAGATACGCAGTATTTT CASSSKGLRTDTQYF
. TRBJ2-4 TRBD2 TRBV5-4 TGTGCCAGCAGCTTGGTAGGCGGGGGGCCCAAAAACATTCAGTACTTC CASSLVGGGPKNIQYF
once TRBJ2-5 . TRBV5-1 TGCGCGACGAGACTCGGGGGAGGCCAAGAGACCCAGTACTTC CATRLGGGQETQYF
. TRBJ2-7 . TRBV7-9 TGTGCCAGCAGCTTAGCATCAGGGAATGAGCAGTACTTC CASSLASGNEQYF
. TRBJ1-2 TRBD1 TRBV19 TGTGCCAGTAGTATGGAGGACAGGGGTACGGGCTACACCTTC CASSMEDRGTGYTF
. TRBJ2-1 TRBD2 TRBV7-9 TGTGCCAGCAGCTTTGGGACTAGCAATGAGCAGTTCTTC CASSFGTSNEQFF
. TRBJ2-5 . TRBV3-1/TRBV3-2 TGTGCCAGCAGCCAACGGGCTAACCAAGAGACCCAGTACTTC CASSQRANQETQYF
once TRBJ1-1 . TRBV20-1 TGCAGTGCTAGAGTCAACACTGAAGCTTTCTTT CSARVNTEAFF
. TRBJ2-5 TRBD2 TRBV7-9 TGTGCCAGCAGAGGGCAGGGAGGGGAGACCCAGTACTTC CASRGQGGETQYF
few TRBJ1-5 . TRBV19 TGTGCCAGTAGTATCCATCCGGGAGTTCTCATGGGCAATCAGCCCCAGCATTTT CASSIHPGVLMGNQPQHF
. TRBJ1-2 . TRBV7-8 TGTGCCAGCAGCTCCGCCTCTGACCGGAGGGGCTATGGCTACACCTTC CASSSASDRRGYGYTF
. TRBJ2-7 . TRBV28 TGTGCCAGCAGTGGTTACGAGCAGTACTTC CASSGYEQYF
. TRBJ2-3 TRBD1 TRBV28 TGTGCCAGCAGTTCGCCACAGGGGGCGCGGGAAGATACGCAGTATTTT CASSSPQGAREDTQYF
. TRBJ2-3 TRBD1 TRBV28 TGTGCCAGCAGTTTATTGGGACAGGGACGGGGTAATACGCAGTATTTT CASSLLGQGRGNTQYF
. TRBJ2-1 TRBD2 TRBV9 TGTGCCAGCAGCGGGACTAGCGGGCCTTACAATGAGCAGTTCTTC CASSGTSGPYNEQFF
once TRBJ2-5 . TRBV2 TGTGCCAGCAGCCTTCACTCAGGGCCAGGAGCGTCCCAGTACTTC CASSLHSGPGASQYF
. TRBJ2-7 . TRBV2 TGTGCCAGCAGACTTTACGAGCAGTACTTC CASRLYEQYF
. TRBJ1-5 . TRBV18 TGTGCCAGCTCACCATCGGAAAGACAGGTTAGGAATCAGCCCCAGCATTTT CASSPSERQVRNQPQHF
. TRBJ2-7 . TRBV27 TGTGCCACGGGCCGCTACGAGCAGTACTTC CATGRYEQYF
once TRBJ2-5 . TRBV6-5 TGTGCCAGCAGACTGGAAGAGACCCAGTACTTC CASRLEETQYF
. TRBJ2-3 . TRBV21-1 TGTGCCAGCAGCGAAAGTAGCACAGATACGCAGTATTTT CASSESSTDTQYF
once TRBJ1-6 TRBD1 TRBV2 TGTGCCAGCAGGGCGGACAGGGTAAATAATTCACCCCTCCACTTT CASRADRVNNSPLHF
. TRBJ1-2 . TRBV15 TGTGCCACCAGCAGAGGGAATCCTATTGGCTACACCTTC CATSRGNPIGYTF
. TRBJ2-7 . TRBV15 TGTGCCACCAGCACGGCCTACTACGAGCAGTACTTC CATSTAYYEQYF
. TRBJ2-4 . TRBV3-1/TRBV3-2 TGTGCCAGCAGCCAAGAAGGGGGTGACATTCAGTACTTC CASSQEGGDIQYF